Given below is one TCR beta chain in context. The data belong to a study of CD8 T cells in Susac syndrome. TCR beta sequencing covered blood CD8+ and CD4+ T cells. TEMRA cells were enriched by FACS, while CD8+ and CD4+ T cells were obtained through a negative isolation that was performed magnetically. Reverse transcription used about 0.45 to 1 ug RNA and random hexamers. TCR beta CDR3 was amplified by immunoSEQ covering 54 Vbeta and 13 Jbeta. TCRdb used MiXCR to reprocess the immunoSEQ multiplex PCR reads, holding one entry per CDR3 protein. This sample has about 210,000 distinct CDR3 sequences, with 80% to 95% found just once. CDR1 and CDR2 from the germline V gene are LGHDT and YNNKEL (reference sequence). V shed 4 bases and J 10 bases; nucleotides not matched to a gene: 6. The CDR3 has 12 amino acids.

The chain employs TRBV3-1 and TRBJ1-1, with 7 bases matching TRBD1. Sequences were obtained from CD4+ T cells from PBMCs. The clonotype comes from a human donor in good health. The CDR3 loop is CASSLLDRTAFF. CDR3 bases: TGTGCCAGCAGCCTTCTGGACAGGACAGCTTTCTTT.